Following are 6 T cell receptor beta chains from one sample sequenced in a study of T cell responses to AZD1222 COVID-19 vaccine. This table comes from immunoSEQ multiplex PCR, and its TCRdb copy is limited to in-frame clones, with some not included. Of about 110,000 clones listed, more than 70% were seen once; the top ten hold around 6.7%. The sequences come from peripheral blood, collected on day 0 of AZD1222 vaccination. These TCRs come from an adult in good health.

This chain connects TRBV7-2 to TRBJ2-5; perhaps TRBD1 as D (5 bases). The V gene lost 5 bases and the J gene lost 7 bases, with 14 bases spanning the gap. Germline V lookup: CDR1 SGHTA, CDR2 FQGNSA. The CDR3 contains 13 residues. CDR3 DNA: TGTGCCAGCAGCCCTAACAGGTCCGGGACCCAGTACTTC. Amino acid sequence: CASSPNRSGTQYF. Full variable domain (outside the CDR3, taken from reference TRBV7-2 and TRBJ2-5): GAGVSQSPSNKVTEKGKDVELRCDPISGHTALYWYRQSLGQGLEFLIYFQGNSAPDKSGLPSDRFSAERTGGSVSTLTIQRTQQEDSAVYLCASSPNRSGTQYFGPGTRLLVL.

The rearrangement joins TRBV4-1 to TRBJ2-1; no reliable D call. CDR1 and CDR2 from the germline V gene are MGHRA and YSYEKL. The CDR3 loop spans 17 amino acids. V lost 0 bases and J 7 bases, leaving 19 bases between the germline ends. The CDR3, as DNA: TGCGCCAGCAGCCAAGATCGTGGCAGCGAATTACAGAATGAGCAGTTCTTC. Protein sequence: CASSQDRGSELQNEQFF.

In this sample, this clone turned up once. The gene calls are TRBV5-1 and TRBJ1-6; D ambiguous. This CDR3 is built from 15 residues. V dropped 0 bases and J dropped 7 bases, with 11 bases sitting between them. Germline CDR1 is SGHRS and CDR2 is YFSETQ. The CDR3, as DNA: TGCGCCAGCAGCTTGGGGAGCGGTGGGAATTCACCCCTCCACTTT. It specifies CASSLGSGGNSPLHF.

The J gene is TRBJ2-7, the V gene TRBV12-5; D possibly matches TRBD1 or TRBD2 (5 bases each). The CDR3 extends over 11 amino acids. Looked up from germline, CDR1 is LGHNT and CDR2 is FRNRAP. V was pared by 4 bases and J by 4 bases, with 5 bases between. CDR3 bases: TGTGCTAGTGGTTGGGGGTACGAGCAGTACTTC. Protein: CASGWGYEQYF.

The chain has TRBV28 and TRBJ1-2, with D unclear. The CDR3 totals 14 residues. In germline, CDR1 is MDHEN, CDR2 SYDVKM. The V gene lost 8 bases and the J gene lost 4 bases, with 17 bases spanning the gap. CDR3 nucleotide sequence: TGTGCCAGCTCTTCTAGTGAAGTGGTCTATGGCTACACCTTC. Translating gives CASSSSEVVYGYTF.

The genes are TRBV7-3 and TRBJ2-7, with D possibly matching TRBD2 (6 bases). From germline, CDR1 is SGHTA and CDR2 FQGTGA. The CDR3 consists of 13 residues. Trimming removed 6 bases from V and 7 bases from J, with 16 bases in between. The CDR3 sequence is CASSRILAEEQYF. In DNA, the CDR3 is TGTGCCAGCAGTCGGATACTAGCTGAAGAGCAGTACTTC.